Following are 15 T cell receptor beta chains from one sample sequenced in a study of OX40 agonist ivuxolimab in advanced cancers. Profiled with immunoSEQ multiplex PCR; TCRdb holds only in-frame clones, not every one. The sample has nearly 80,000 clones, approximately 86% seen once. The sequenced sample was CD4+ or CD8+ T cells sorted from blood, obtained in a trial of the OX40 agonist ivuxolimab. The receptors derive from an adult with an advanced solid tumor such as melanoma, head and neck, liver or kidney cancer.

V usage is TRBV21-1 and J usage is TRBJ2-3; the table names TRBD2, a call not compared with the DNA. TRBV21-1 is a known pseudogene. The CDR3 has 16 residues. The DNA of the CDR3 is TGTGCCAGCAATAGATTGGCGGCAGCTAGCACAGATACGCAGTATTTT. It is translated as CASNRLAAASTDTQYF.

The V gene is TRBV11-3, the J gene TRBJ2-7; no clear D gene. V lost 5 bases to trimming and J lost 3 bases, with 14 bases between them. Germline V gives CDR1 SGHNT, CDR2 YENEEA. The CDR3 spans 14 residues. In DNA form, the CDR3 reads TGTGCCAGCAGCCCCAGTACCGCCCTCTACGAGCAGTACTTC. This encodes CASSPSTALYEQYF.

The gene calls are TRBV7-2 and TRBJ2-1, with TRBD1 matching over 7 bases. From germline, CDR1 is SGHTA and CDR2 FQGNSA. The CDR3 spans 14 residues. V lost 5 bases and J lost 6; bases outside the gene matches: 7. CDR3 loop: CASSLDRVRNEQFF. The CDR3, as DNA: TGTGCCAGCAGCCTAGACAGGGTTCGCAATGAGCAGTTCTTC.

This clone was seen only a few times. The rearrangement joins TRBV6-1 to TRBJ2-7; 9 positions agree with TRBD1. CDR1 and CDR2 from the germline V gene are MNHNS and SASEGT. The V and J ends lost 4 bases and 6 bases, in that order; junction bases with no gene match: 7. The CDR3 is 14 amino acids. This CDR3 is CASSGDRAQAEQYF. CDR3 nucleotides: TGTGCCAGCAGTGGGGACAGGGCCCAAGCCGAGCAGTACTTC.

This clone was found once. The rearrangement uses TRBV30 and TRBJ2-7; 9 nucleotides align to TRBD2. J gave up 2 bases and V 7 bases, and 12 bases lay outside the gene matches. The CDR3 has 15 residues. The germline V gene has CDR1 GTSNPN and CDR2 SVGIG (reference sequence). The CDR3 reads CALTPYIAGAYEQYF. The CDR3 bases are TGTGCCTTGACCCCCTACATAGCGGGAGCCTACGAGCAGTACTTC.

The chain links TRBV28 to TRBJ2-7; TRBD2 matches at 14 bases. The germline CDR1 and CDR2 sequences are MDHEN and SYDVKM. CDR3 length equals 18 residues. J was trimmed by 0 bases and V by 4 bases; bases with no gene match: 8. The CDR3 DNA reads as TGTGCCAGCAGTTCCAATATAGGACTAGCGGGAGGCTCCTACGAGCAGTACTTC. Protein product: CASSSNIGLAGGSYEQYF.

The rearrangement uses TRBV4-2 and TRBJ1-3; a weak D match, TRBD1 (5 bases). Germline lookup yields CDR1 LGHNA and CDR2 YNFKEQ. This CDR3 contains 15 residues. Trimming cost V 5 bases and J 4 bases, with 15 bases left between them. CDR3 nucleotide sequence: TGTGCCAGCAGCAGGGGACTCCGTGGGGGAAACACCATATATTTT. Its protein product is CASSRGLRGGNTIYF.

This clone was seen a single time. The chain couples TRBV28 to TRBJ2-5, with D perhaps matching TRBD2 (5 bases). From germline, CDR1 is MDHEN and CDR2 SYDVKM. The CDR3 runs to 14 residues. The V end was cut by 5 bases, the J end by 5 bases, with 15 bases between. In DNA form, the CDR3 reads TGTGCCAGCAGTAGGGCGGGCTTCAGGGAGACCCAGTACTTC. Residues: CASSRAGFRETQYF.

CDR3 residues: CASSPSFGGAGELFF. In nucleotides, the CDR3 is TGTGCCAGCAGTCCCTCATTCGGGGGGGCCGGGGAGCTGTTTTTT. The J gene is TRBJ2-2, the V gene TRBV28, with 8 nucleotides matching TRBD2. Germline CDR1 is MDHEN and CDR2 is SYDVKM. The V gene end was trimmed by 5 bases and the J gene end by 6 bases; junction bases not matched to a gene: 8. This CDR3 comprises 15 residues.

The rearrangement joins TRBV7-2 to TRBJ2-7; TRBD2 matches 13 bases. This CDR3 spans 15 amino acids. V dropped 5 bases and J dropped 2; count of bases not matched to a gene: 3. The germline V gene has CDR1 SGHTA and CDR2 FQGNSA. The CDR3 reads CASSRLAGGAYEQYF. As DNA, the CDR3 is TGTGCCAGCAGCCGACTAGCGGGAGGTGCCTACGAGCAGTACTTC. The entire variable domain, with the rest obtained from reference TRBV7-2 and TRBJ2-7, is as follows: GAGVSQSPSNKVTEKGKDVELRCDPISGHTALYWYRQSLGQGLEFLIYFQGNSAPDKSGLPSDRFSAERTGGSVSTLTIQRTQQEDSAVYLCASSRLAGGAYEQYFGPGTRLTVT.

Only one count was recorded for this clone. The rearrangement uses TRBV4-1 and TRBJ2-5; D is perhaps TRBD2 (6 bases). V lost 2 bases and J 5 bases, leaving 12 bases between the germline ends. This CDR3 is 14 amino acids long. From germline, CDR1 is MGHRA and CDR2 YSYEKL. The CDR3 nucleotides read TGCGCCAGCAGCCAACGGACCCGGGGGGAGACCCAGTACTTC. It specifies CASSQRTRGETQYF.

The chain is built from TRBV6-1 and TRBJ1-5; D is unresolved. The CDR3 is 15 residues long. Trimming shortened V by 8 bases and J by 9 bases, and 23 bases separated the two germline ends. Germline lookup yields CDR1 MNHNS and CDR2 SASEGT. The CDR3 DNA reads as TGTGCCAGCCTAGTCTCGGGCCTTTACTCGGGGCCCCAGCATTTT. It specifies CASLVSGLYSGPQHF.

The genes are TRBV6-6 and TRBJ2-7; 7 bases match TRBD1. V dropped 6 bases and J dropped 4; count of bases not matched to a gene: 12. Germline CDR1 and CDR2: MNHNY and SVGAGI (reference sequence). CDR3 length: 15 residues. The CDR3 protein is CASSYETGIPYEQYF. For the CDR3, the DNA is TGTGCCAGCAGCTACGAGACAGGGATTCCGTACGAGCAGTACTTC.

The chain combines TRBV27 with TRBJ2-3; possibly TRBD2 for D (5 bases). This CDR3 is 15 amino acids long. Germline-derived CDR1 and CDR2 are MNHEY and SMNVEV (reference sequence). V was cut by 4 bases and J by 6 bases, with 17 bases left in between. CDR3 region: CASSSPRLAPDTQYF. The CDR3, as DNA: TGTGCCAGCAGTTCCCCCCGCCTAGCTCCGGATACGCAGTATTTT.

With respect to this clone: This same CDR3 is encoded by further DNA sequences in the sample. The chain carries TRBV5-4 and TRBJ1-1; D unresolved. Trimming pared 0 bases from V and 3 bases from J, leaving 9 bases between. The germline V gene has CDR1 SGHNT and CDR2 YYREEE (reference sequence). The CDR3 runs 14 residues. As DNA, the CDR3 is TGTGCCAGCAGCTTGGGCGGAGAGGACACTGAAGCTTTCTTT. This encodes CASSLGGEDTEAFF.